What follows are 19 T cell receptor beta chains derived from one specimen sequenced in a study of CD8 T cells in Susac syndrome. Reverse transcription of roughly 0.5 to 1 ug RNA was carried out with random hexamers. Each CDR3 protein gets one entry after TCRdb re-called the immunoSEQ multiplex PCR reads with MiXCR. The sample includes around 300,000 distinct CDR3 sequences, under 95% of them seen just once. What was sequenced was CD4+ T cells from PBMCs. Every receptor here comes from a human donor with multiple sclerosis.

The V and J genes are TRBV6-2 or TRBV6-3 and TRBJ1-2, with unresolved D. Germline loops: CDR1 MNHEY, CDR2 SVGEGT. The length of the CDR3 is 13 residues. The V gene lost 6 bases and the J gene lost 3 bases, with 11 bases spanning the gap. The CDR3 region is CASSSGGYYGYTF. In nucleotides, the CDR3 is TGTGCCAGCAGCTCGGGCGGCTACTATGGCTACACCTTC.

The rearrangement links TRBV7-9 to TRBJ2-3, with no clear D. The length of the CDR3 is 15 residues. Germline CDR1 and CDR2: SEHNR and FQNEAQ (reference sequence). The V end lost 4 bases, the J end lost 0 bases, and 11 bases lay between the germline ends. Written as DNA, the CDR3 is TGTGCCAGCAGCTCAAGGGTTAGGAGCACAGATACGCAGTATTTT. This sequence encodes CASSSRVRSTDTQYF. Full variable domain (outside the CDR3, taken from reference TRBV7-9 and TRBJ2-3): DTGVSQNPRHKITKRGQNVTFRCDPISEHNRLYWYRQTLGQGPEFLTYFQNEAQLEKSRLLSDRFSAERPKGSFSTLEIQRTEQGDSAMYLCASSSRVRSTDTQYFGPGTRLTVL.

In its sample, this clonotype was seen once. The CDR3 protein is CASTSSALRRTQYF. CDR3 DNA sequence: TGTGCCAGCACCTCAAGTGCCTTAAGAAGAACCCAGTACTTC. The genes are TRBV7-2 and TRBJ2-5; D is ambiguous. CDR1 SGHTA and CDR2 FQGNSA come from the germline V gene. This CDR3 comprises 14 residues. The V end was cut by 7 bases, the J end by 8 bases, with 20 bases between. Full variable domain (outside the CDR3, taken from reference TRBV7-2 and TRBJ2-5): GAGVSQSPSNKVTEKGKDVELRCDPISGHTALYWYRQSLGQGLEFLIYFQGNSAPDKSGLPSDRFSAERTGGSVSTLTIQRTQQEDSAVYLCASTSSALRRTQYFGPGTRLLVL.

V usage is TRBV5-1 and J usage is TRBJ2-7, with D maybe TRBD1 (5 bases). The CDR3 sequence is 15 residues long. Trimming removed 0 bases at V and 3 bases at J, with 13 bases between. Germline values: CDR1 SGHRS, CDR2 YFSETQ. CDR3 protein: CASSLEFRVNYEQYF. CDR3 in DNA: TGCGCCAGCAGCTTGGAATTCAGGGTAAACTACGAGCAGTACTTC. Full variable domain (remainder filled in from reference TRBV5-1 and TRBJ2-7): KAGVTQTPRYLIKTRGQQVTLSCSPISGHRSVSWYQQTPGQGLQFLFEYFSETQRNKGNFPGRFSGRQFSNSRSEMNVSTLELGDSALYLCASSLEFRVNYEQYFGPGTRLTVT.

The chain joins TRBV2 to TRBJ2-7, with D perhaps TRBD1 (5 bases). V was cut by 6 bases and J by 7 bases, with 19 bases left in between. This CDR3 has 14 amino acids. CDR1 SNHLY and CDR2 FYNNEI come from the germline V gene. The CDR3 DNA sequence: TGTGCCAGCAGCCCTCTTCAAGGGGTGAAAGAGCAGTACTTC. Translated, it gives CASSPLQGVKEQYF.

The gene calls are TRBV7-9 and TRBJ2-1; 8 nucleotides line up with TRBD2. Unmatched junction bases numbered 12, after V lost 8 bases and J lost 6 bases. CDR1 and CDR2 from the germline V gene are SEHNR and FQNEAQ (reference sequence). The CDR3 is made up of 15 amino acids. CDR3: CASRPGLAGGNEQFF. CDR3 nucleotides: TGTGCCAGCCGCCCGGGGCTAGCGGGTGGCAATGAGCAGTTCTTC.

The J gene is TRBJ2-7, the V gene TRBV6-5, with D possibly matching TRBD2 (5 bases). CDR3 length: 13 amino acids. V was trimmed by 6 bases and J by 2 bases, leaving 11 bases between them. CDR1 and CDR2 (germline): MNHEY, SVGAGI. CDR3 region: CASRLDGTYEQYF. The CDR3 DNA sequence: TGTGCCAGCAGACTGGACGGGACCTACGAGCAGTACTTC.

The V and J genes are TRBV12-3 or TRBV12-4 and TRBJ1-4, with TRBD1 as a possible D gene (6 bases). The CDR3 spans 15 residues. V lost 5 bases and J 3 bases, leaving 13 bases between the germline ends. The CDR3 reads CASSESGAANEKLFF. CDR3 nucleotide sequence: TGTGCCAGCAGTGAATCAGGGGCAGCTAATGAAAAACTGTTTTTT.

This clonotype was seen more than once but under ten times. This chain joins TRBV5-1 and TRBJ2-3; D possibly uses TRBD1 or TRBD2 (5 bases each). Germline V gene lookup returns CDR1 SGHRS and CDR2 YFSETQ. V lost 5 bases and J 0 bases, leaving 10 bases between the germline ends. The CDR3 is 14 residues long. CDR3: CASREGQSTDTQYF. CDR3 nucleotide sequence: TGCGCCAGCAGAGAGGGGCAAAGCACAGATACGCAGTATTTT.

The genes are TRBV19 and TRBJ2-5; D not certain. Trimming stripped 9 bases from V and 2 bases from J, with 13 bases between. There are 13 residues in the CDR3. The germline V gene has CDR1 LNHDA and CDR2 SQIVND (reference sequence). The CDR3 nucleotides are TGTGCCAGCCAACAGAGGAATCAAGAGACCCAGTACTTC. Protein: CASQQRNQETQYF.

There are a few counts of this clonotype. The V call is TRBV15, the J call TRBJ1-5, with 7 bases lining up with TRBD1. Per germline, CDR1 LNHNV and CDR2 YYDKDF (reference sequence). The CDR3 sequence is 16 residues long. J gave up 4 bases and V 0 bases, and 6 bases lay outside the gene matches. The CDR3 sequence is CATSREGEGANQPQHF. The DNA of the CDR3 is TGTGCCACCAGCAGAGAAGGCGAGGGGGCGAATCAGCCCCAGCATTTT.

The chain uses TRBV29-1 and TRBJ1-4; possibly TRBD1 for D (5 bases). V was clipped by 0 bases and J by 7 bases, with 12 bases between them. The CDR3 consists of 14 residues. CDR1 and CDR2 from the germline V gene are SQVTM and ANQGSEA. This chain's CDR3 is CSVEDQRRGEKLFF. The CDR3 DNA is TGCAGCGTTGAAGATCAACGGAGGGGTGAAAAACTGTTTTTT.

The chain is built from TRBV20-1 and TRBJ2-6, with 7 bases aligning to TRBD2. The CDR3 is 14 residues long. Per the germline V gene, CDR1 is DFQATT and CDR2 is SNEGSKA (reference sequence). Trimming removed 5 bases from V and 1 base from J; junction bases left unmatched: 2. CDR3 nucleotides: TGCAGTGCTGTGGGGGGGTCTGGGGCCAACGTCCTGACTTTC. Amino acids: CSAVGGSGANVLTF.

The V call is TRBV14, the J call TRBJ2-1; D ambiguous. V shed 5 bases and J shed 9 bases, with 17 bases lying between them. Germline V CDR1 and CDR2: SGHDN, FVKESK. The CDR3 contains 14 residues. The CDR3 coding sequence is TGTGCCAGCAGCTTCCTGGGTTATGGCGGTGAGCAGTTCTTC. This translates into CASSFLGYGGEQFF. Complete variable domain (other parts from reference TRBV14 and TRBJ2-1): EAGVTQFPSHSVIEKGQTVTLRCDPISGHDNLYWYRRVMGKEIKFLLHFVKESKQDESGMPNNRFLAERTGGTYSTLKVQPAELEDSGVYFCASSFLGYGGEQFFGPGTRLTVL.

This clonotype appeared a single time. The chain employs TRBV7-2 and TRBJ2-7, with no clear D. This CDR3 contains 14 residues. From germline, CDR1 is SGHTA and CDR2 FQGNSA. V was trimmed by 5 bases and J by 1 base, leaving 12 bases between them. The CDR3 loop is CASSGRYGSYEQYF. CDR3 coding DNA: TGTGCCAGCAGCGGCAGGTACGGGTCCTACGAGCAGTACTTC.

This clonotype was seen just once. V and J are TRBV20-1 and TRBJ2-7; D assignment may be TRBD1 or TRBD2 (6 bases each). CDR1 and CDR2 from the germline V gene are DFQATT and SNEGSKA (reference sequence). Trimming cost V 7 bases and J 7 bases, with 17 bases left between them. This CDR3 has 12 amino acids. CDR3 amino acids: CSGGTRGREQYF. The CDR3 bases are TGCAGTGGGGGCACTCGGGGGCGGGAGCAGTACTTC.

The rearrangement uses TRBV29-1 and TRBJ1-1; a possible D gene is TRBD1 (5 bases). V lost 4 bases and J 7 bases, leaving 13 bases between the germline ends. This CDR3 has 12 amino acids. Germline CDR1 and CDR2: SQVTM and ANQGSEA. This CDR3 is CSVGRGGIEAFF. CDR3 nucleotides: TGCAGCGTTGGGAGGGGAGGGATTGAAGCTTTCTTT. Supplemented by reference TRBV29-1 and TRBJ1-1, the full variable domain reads SAVISQKPSRDICQRGTSLTIQCQVDSQVTMMFWYRQQPGQSLTLIATANQGSEATYESGFVIDKFPISRPNLTFSTLTVSNMSPEDSSIYLCSVGRGGIEAFFGQGTRLTVV.

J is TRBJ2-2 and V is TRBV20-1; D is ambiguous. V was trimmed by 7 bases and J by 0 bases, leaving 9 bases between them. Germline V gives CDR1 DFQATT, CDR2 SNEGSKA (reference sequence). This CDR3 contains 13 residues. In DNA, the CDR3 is TGCAGTGTCGGGCGGCCGAACACCGGGGAGCTGTTTTTT. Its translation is CSVGRPNTGELFF.

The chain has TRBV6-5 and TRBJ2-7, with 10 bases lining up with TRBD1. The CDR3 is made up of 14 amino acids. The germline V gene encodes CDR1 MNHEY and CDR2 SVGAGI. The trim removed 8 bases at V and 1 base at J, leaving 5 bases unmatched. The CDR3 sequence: CASGPGQGSYEQYF. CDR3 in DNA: TGTGCCAGCGGTCCGGGACAGGGGTCCTACGAGCAGTACTTC.